This T cell receptor (beta chain) stems from a study of synovial regulatory T cells in juvenile arthritis. Study-wide points: Largely private between patients, iaTreg TCR repertoires showed partial overlap with synovial Teff and blood CPL repertoires.

This clone is labeled medium-sized based on frequency. Its antigen remains unknown. Synovial fluid was collected with matched peripheral blood from each patient with active arthritis. Repertoires were generated with immunoSEQ multiplex PCR, while TCRdb's copy carries only in-frame clones and drops some. Recorded for this sample: about 2,500 clones. CDR3 length equals 13 residues. The nucleotide record is missing. The germline V gene has CDR1 MNHNS and CDR2 SASEGT. Sample: Treg cells from the synovium. The sequence derives from a donor between 2 and 35 years old with juvenile idiopathic arthritis. The chain has TRBV6-1 and TRBJ2-1; lacking DNA, the TRBD2 call made by TCRdb goes unchecked. CDR3 in amino acids: CATSAGSGSRQFF.